Listed below are T cell receptor beta chains from one sample, sequenced in a study of T cell responses to AZD1222 COVID-19 vaccine. The protocol was immunoSEQ multiplex PCR, while the TCRdb copy is restricted to in-frame clones and leaves out a portion. In the table there are 150,000 to 200,000 clones, 85% to 95% of which are singletons. The sample was peripheral blood, taken on day 0 of AZD1222 vaccination. The receptor source for this set is an adult in good health. Both conserved end residues are part of each CDR3. The D gene is left open where the match is weak. Clone size is shown for a subset of rows, as once, few, many or a class of expanded clone.

v_call,d_call,j_call,clone_size,cdr3_aa,cdr3_nt
TRBV14,.,TRBJ1-4,once,CASSQVSFATNEKLFF,TGTGCCAGCAGCCAAGTCTCGTTTGCAACTAATGAAAAACTGTTTTTT
TRBV19,TRBD1,TRBJ1-3,.,CASWRGQGAGNTIYF,TGTGCCAGTTGGCGGGGACAGGGGGCTGGAAACACCATATATTTT
TRBV2,TRBD1,TRBJ1-2,.,CASRDRPNYGYTF,TGTGCCAGCCGGGACAGGCCTAACTATGGCTACACCTTC
TRBV18,.,TRBJ2-1,.,CASSPVPTTTYNEQFF,TGTGCCAGCTCACCAGTTCCTACAACCACCTACAATGAGCAGTTCTTC
TRBV28,.,TRBJ1-2,.,CASSPPAGRAYGYTF,TGTGCCAGCAGTCCCCCGGCGGGACGGGCCTATGGCTACACCTTC
TRBV6-5,TRBD1,TRBJ2-1,.,CASRQPNRGSEQFF,TGTGCCAGCAGGCAGCCGAACAGGGGTAGTGAGCAGTTCTTC
TRBV6-5,.,TRBJ1-4,.,CASSSLRGSNEKLFF,TGTGCCAGCAGCTCCTTGAGGGGGTCTAATGAAAAACTGTTTTTT
TRBV6-5,.,TRBJ2-1,.,CASSYSGGDNEQFF,TGTGCCAGCAGTTACTCGGGGGGCGACAATGAGCAGTTCTTC
TRBV28,.,TRBJ1-2,.,CASSFRGTNYGYTF,TGTGCCAGCAGTTTTAGGGGGACAAACTATGGCTACACCTTC
TRBV6-2/TRBV6-3,.,TRBJ1-1,once,CASSTGGANTEAFF,TGTGCCAGCAGCACCGGGGGGGCGAACACTGAAGCTTTCTTT